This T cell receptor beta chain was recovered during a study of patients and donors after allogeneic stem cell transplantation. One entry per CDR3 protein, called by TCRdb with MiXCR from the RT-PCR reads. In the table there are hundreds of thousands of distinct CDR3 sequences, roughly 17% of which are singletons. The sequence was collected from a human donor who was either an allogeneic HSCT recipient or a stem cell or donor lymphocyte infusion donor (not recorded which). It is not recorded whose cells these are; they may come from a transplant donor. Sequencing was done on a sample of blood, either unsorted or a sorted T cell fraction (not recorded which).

As DNA, the CDR3 is TGTGCCAGCAGCCCTACCCGGGCCAACACCGGGGAGCTGTTTTTT. As protein: CASSPTRANTGELFF. V usage is TRBV9 and J usage is TRBJ2-2; the D is unclear. Trimming cost V 4 bases and J 2 bases, with 12 bases left between them. The CDR3 sequence is 15 residues long. CDR1 and CDR2 from the germline V gene are SGDLS and YYNGEE.